These T cell receptor beta chains were read from a single sample in a study of prognosis after radiotherapy for stage I lung cancer. TCRdb reprocessed the multiplex PCR reads with MiXCR, giving one entry per CDR3 protein. The sample consists of about 31,000 distinct CDR3 sequences, around 30% of them appearing once. Source: PBMCs, taken before or after stereotactic body radiation therapy (not recorded which). The receptors here all came from a donor over 45 with non-small cell lung cancer. Both conserved end residues are part of each CDR3. D genes are given only for firm matches. Only part of the rows carry a size: once, few, many, or a class if the clone is expanded.

many,-,TRBV20-1,TRBJ1-2,CSARDDGLEGYTF,TGCAGTGCTAGAGATGACGGCCTAGAGGGCTACACCTTC
many,-,TRBV28,TRBJ2-7,CASSFFGSDYEQYF,TGTGCCAGCAGCTTCTTCGGGAGTGATTACGAGCAGTACTTC
many,TRBD2,TRBV9,TRBJ2-1,CASSVDRTSDQNNEQFF,TGTGCCAGCAGCGTAGATAGGACTAGCGATCAAAACAATGAGCAGTTCTTC
many,-,TRBV20-1,TRBJ2-3,CSALVSGTDTQYF,TGCAGTGCCCTAGTTAGCGGCACAGATACGCAGTATTTT
many,-,TRBV7-9,TRBJ2-7,CASSRGGDPAYEQYF,TGTGCCAGCAGCCGAGGGGGGGACCCCGCCTACGAGCAGTACTTC
few,-,TRBV29-1,TRBJ2-5,CSVDRSGMQEAQYF,TGCAGCGTTGATCGGTCAGGTATGCAAGAGGCCCAGTACTTC
many,TRBD1,TRBV20-1,TRBJ2-1,CSARQGPMGEQFF,TGCAGTGCACGACAGGGGCCGATGGGTGAGCAGTTCTTC
many,-,TRBV4-1,TRBJ1-3,CASSQGGFYSGNTIYF,TGCGCCAGCAGCCAAGGTGGTTTCTACTCTGGAAACACCATATATTTT
-,-,TRBV12-3/TRBV12-4,TRBJ1-2,CASSSHPTGNYGYTF,TGTGCAAGCAGTTCCCACCCCACCGGTAACTATGGCTACACCTTC
many,-,TRBV2,TRBJ1-2,CASSERSPWAYGYTF,TGTGCCAGCAGTGAACGGAGCCCGTGGGCCTATGGCTACACCTTC
many,-,TRBV5-5,TRBJ2-7,CASSWGNEQYF,TGTGCCAGCAGCTGGGGTAACGAGCAGTACTTC
many,-,TRBV5-1,TRBJ2-3,CASSLNRENGYF,TGCGCCAGCAGCTTGAACAGGGAGAATGGGTATTTT
-,TRBD1,TRBV12-5,TRBJ1-2,CASGHHGQDYGYTF,TGTGCTAGTGGTCACCATGGACAGGACTATGGCTACACCTTC
-,-,TRBV9,TRBJ2-1,CASSPRQRNEQFF,TGTGCCAGCAGCCCCCGACAACGGAACGAGCAGTTCTTC
many,-,TRBV6-1,TRBJ1-2,CASAGRGGGYTF,TGTGCCAGCGCGGGGAGGGGAGGTGGCTACACCTTC
-,-,TRBV30,TRBJ1-5,CAWTRTVSNQPQHF,TGTGCCTGGACGCGGACAGTTAGCAATCAGCCCCAGCATTTT
-,-,TRBV20-1,TRBJ2-7,CSSRKGGGPDYEQYF,TGCAGTTCTAGGAAAGGGGGAGGGCCGGACTACGAGCAGTACTTC
-,TRBD1,TRBV12-3/TRBV12-4,TRBJ2-1,CASSYKTPGTGTDEQFF,TGTGCCAGCAGTTACAAAACCCCCGGGACAGGGACCGATGAGCAGTTCTTC
-,-,TRBV6-1,TRBJ2-7,CASSRDFLSYDHYF,TGTGCCAGCAGTCGGGACTTCCTCTCCTACGACCATTACTTC
many,-,TRBV3-1,TRBJ2-5,CASSPFQETQYF,TGTGCCAGCAGCCCTTTTCAAGAGACCCAGTACTTC
-,-,TRBV6-1,TRBJ1-6,CASSVDKTGSSYNSPLHF,TGTGCCAGCAGTGTTGACAAGACAGGCAGCTCCTATAATTCACCCCTACACTTT
many,-,TRBV6-1,TRBJ2-7,CASSKVAGQSYEQYF,TGTGCCAGCAGCAAGGTCGCAGGGCAGTCCTACGAGCAGTACTTC
-,-,TRBV12-3/TRBV12-4,TRBJ2-7,CASSPSMCPYEQYF,TGTGCCAGCAGTCCCTCGATGTGTCCCTACGAGCAGTACTTC
-,-,TRBV7-9,TRBJ1-1,CASSLDRVIGTESSF,TGTGCCAGCAGCTTAGACAGGGTGATCGGCACTGAATCTTCCTTT
many,TRBD2,TRBV3-1,TRBJ2-5,CASSRTSGREGETQYF,TGTGCCAGCAGCCGAACTAGCGGGAGAGAGGGAGAGACCCAGTACTTC
many,TRBD2,TRBV7-9,TRBJ2-2,CASSPRDESSGSHPGELFF,TGTGCCAGCAGCCCGCGGGACGAGTCTAGCGGGAGTCATCCCGGGGAGCTGTTTTTT
many,-,TRBV7-3,TRBJ2-3,CASSQSEYTDTQYF,TGTGCCAGCAGCCAATCAGAGTACACAGATACGCAGTATTTT
many,-,TRBV20-1,TRBJ2-7,CSALPGRDSSSYEQYF,TGCAGTGCTTTACCCGGGCGGGACTCGAGCTCCTACGAGCAGTACTTC
-,TRBD2,TRBV6-1,TRBJ2-3,CARSETGTSGTDTQYF,TGTGCCAGGAGTGAAACCGGGACTAGCGGGACAGATACGCAGTATTTT
-,-,TRBV18,TRBJ1-3,CASSPYHRADSGNTIYF,TGTGCCAGCTCACCATATCACAGGGCGGACTCTGGAAACACCATATATTTT
many,TRBD1,TRBV13,TRBJ2-5,CASSPDRGLETQYF,TGTGCCAGCAGCCCCGACAGGGGGCTGGAGACCCAGTACTTC
many,-,TRBV5-4,TRBJ2-1,CASSFRESYNEQFF,TGTGCCAGCAGCTTCAGGGAATCCTACAATGAGCAGTTCTTC
many,-,TRBV20-1,TRBJ2-3,CSATDSGRPDTQYF,TGCAGTGCCACGGACAGTGGTCGACCAGATACGCAGTATTTT
many,-,TRBV28,TRBJ2-7,CVSTRSLALSYEQYF,TGTGTCAGCACCCGGAGTCTAGCGCTCTCCTACGAGCAGTACTTC
-,TRBD1,TRBV28,TRBJ2-7,CASSDNQGAWQYF,TGTGCCAGCAGTGATAACCAGGGGGCTTGGCAGTACTTC
-,TRBD1,TRBV28,TRBJ2-7,CASRGQGGVDEQYF,TGTGCCAGCCGTGGACAGGGGGGAGTTGACGAGCAGTACTTC
many,-,TRBV5-1,TRBJ2-2,CASSLDGNTGELFF,TGCGCCAGCAGCTTGGATGGGAACACCGGGGAGCTGTTTTTT
-,-,TRBV5-8,TRBJ2-5,CASSLKRVIGTQYF,TGTGCCAGCAGCTTGAAAAGGGTGATAGGGACCCAGTACTTC
many,-,TRBV9,TRBJ2-3,CASSVSLTGTDTQYF,TGTGCCAGCAGCGTATCGTTAACAGGCACAGATACGCAGTATTTT
-,-,TRBV2,TRBJ2-3,CASRQVGTDTQYF,TGTGCCAGCCGCCAGGTGGGCACAGATACGCAGTATTTT
many,-,TRBV6-1,TRBJ2-5,CASSEATGYQETQYF,TGTGCCAGCAGTGAAGCGACAGGCTATCAAGAGACCCAGTACTTC
-,-,TRBV6-2/TRBV6-3,TRBJ2-7,CASSRGRPPGSYEQYF,TGTGCCAGCAGCCGAGGGAGACCCCCTGGCTCATACGAGCAGTACTTC